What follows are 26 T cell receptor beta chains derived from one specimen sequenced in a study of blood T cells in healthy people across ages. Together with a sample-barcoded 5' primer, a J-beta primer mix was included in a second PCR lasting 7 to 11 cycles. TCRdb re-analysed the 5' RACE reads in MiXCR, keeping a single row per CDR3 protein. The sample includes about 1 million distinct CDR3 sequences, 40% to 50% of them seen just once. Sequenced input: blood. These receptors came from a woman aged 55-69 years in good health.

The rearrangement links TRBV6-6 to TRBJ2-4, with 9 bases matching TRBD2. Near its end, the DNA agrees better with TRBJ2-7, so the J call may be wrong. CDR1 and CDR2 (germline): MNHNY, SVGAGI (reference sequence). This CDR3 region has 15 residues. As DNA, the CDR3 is TGTGCCAGCAATCTGACTAGCGGCCCTCCCGGCGAGCAGTACTTC. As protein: CASNLTSGPPGEQYF.

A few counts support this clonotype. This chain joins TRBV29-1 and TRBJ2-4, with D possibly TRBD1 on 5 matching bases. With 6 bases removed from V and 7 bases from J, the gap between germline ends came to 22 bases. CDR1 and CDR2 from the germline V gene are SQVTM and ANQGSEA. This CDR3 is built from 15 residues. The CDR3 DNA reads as TGCAGCGTCACTGCGCAGACAGAGTTAGTGAACATTCAGTACTTC. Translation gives CSVTAQTELVNIQYF.

CDR3 residues: CASSRTTLLDEQFF. The DNA of the CDR3 is TGTGCCAGCAGTAGGACAACCCTTTTGGATGAGCAGTTCTTC. The rearrangement uses TRBV6-2 or TRBV6-3 and TRBJ2-1; the D gene is possibly TRBD1 (5 bases). This CDR3 has 14 residues. The V and J ends lost 5 bases and 8 bases respectively, with 16 bases between them. CDR1 and CDR2 (germline): MNHEY, SVGEGT.

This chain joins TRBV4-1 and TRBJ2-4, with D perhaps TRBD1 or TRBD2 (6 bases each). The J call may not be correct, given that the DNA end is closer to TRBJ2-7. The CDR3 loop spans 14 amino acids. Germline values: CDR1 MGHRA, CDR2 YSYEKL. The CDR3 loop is CASSRPGAAYEQYF. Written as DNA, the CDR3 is TGCGCCAGCAGCCGTCCGGGGGCAGCTTACGAGCAGTACTTC.

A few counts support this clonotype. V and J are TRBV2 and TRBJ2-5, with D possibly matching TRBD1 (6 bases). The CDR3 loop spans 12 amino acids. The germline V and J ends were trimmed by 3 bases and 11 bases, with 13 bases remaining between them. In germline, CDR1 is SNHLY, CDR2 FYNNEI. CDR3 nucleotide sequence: TGTGCCAGCAGTGAGAACAGGGCAATTCAGTACTTC. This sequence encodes CASSENRAIQYF.

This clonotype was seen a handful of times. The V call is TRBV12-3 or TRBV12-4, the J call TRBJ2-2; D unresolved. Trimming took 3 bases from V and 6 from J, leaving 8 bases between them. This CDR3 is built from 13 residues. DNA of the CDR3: TGTGCCAGCAGTTTGAAGTTAGCCGGGGAGCTGTTTTTT. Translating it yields CASSLKLAGELFF.

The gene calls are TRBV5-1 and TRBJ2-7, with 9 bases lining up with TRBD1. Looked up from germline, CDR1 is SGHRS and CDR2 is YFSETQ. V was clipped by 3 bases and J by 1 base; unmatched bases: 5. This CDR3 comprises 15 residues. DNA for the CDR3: TGCGCCAGCAGCTGGCAGACAGGGGGTTCCTACGAGCAGTACTTC. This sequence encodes CASSWQTGGSYEQYF.

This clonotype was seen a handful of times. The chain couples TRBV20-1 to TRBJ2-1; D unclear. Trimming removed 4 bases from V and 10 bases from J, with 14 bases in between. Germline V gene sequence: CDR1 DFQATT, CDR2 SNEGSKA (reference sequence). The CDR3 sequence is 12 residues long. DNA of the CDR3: TGCAGTGCTACCCCGCTCTCGGCCGAGCAGTTCTTC. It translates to CSATPLSAEQFF.

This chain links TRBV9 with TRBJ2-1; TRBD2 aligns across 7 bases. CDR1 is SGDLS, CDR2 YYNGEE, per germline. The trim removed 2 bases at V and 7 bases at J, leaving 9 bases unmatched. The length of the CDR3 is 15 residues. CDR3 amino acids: CASSVVAGDQNEQFF. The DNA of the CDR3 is TGTGCCAGCAGCGTCGTGGCGGGAGATCAAAATGAGCAGTTCTTC.

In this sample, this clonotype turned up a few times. CDR3 nucleotides: TGTGCCAGCAGCTTCAGCGGGGGGGCCGTGGAGACCCAGTACTTC. Its translation: CASSFSGGAVETQYF. This chain links TRBV7-6 with TRBJ2-7; 10 nucleotides align to TRBD2. The J call is in doubt because the DNA end fits TRBJ2-5 better. The CDR3 is 15 residues long. The germline V gene encodes CDR1 SGHVS and CDR2 FNYEAQ.

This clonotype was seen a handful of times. CDR3 protein: CSAKKREDSTDTQYF. CDR3 in DNA: TGCAGTGCTAAAAAGCGGGAGGACAGCACAGATACGCAGTATTTT. This chain connects TRBV20-1 to TRBJ2-3; 9 bases map to TRBD2. In germline, CDR1 is DFQATT, CDR2 SNEGSKA (reference sequence). J gave up 0 bases and V 4 bases, and 5 bases lay outside the gene matches. This CDR3 is built from 15 residues.

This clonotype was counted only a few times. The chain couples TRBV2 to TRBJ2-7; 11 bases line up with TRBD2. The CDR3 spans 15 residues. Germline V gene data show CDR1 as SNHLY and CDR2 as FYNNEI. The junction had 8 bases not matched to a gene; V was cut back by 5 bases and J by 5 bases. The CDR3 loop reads CASSPKTSGTDEQYF. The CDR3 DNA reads TGTGCCAGCAGTCCGAAGACTAGCGGGACCGACGAGCAGTACTTC.

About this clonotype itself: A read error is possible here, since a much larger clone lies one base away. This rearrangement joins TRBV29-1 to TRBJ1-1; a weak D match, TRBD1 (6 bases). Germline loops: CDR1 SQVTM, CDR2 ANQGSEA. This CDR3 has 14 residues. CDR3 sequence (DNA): TGCAGTGCCGCTGGGACAAGAGAACGGACTGAAGCTTTCTTT. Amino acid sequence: CSAAGTRERTEAFF. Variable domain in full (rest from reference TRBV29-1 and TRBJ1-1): SAVISQKPSRDICQRGTSLTIQCQVDSQVTMMFWYRQQPGQSLTLIATANQGSEATYESGFVIDKFPISRPNLTFSTLTVSNMSPEDSSIYLCSAAGTRERTEAFFGQGTRLTVV.

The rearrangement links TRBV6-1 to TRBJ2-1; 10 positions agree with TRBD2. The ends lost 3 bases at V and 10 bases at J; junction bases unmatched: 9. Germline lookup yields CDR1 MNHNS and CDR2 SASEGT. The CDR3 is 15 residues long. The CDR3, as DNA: TGTGCCAGCAGTGATGTTAGCGGGAGGCAGGGGGAGCAGTTCTTC. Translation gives CASSDVSGRQGEQFF.

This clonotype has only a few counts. CDR3 DNA sequence: TGTGCCAGCTCACCACAGGGTGAGGGCACAGATACGCAGTATTTT. Encoded protein: CASSPQGEGTDTQYF. This chain joins TRBV18 and TRBJ2-3, with D uncertain. With 1 base removed from V and 1 base from J, the gap between germline ends came to 9 bases. This CDR3 is built from 15 residues. Germline CDR1 reads KGHSH; CDR2 reads LQKENI.

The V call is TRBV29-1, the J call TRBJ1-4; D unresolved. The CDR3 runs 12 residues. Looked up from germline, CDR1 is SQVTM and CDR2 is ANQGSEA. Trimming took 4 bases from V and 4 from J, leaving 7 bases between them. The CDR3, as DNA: TGCAGCGTTGTGTGGGGTAATGAAAAACTGTTTTTT. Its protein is CSVVWGNEKLFF.

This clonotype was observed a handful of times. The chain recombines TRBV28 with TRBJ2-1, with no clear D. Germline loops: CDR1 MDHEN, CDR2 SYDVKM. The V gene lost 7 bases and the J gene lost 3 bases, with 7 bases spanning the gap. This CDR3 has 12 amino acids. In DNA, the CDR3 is TGTGCCAGCACGGTGGGCTACAATGAGCAGTTCTTC. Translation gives CASTVGYNEQFF. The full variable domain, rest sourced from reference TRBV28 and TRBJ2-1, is DVKVTQSSRYLVKRTGEKVFLECVQDMDHENMFWYRQDPGLGLRLIYFSYDVKMKEKGDIPEGYSVSREKKERFSLILESASTNQTSMYLCASTVGYNEQFFGPGTRLTVL.

CDR3 bases: TGTGCCAGCAGACCGGGAGGAGAGTACGAGCAGTACTTC. It translates to CASRPGGEYEQYF. The rearrangement uses TRBV6-1 and TRBJ2-7; 7 bases fit TRBD2. Germline CDR1 MNHNS, CDR2 SASEGT. Unmatched junction bases numbered 6, after V lost 6 bases and J lost 4 bases. The CDR3 covers 13 residues.

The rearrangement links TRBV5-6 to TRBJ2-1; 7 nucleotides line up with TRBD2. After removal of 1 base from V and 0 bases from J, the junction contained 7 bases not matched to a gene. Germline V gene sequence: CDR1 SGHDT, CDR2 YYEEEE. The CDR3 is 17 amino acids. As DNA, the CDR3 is TGTGCCAGCAGCTTGTTCCCGGGGGGAAGCTCCTACAATGAGCAGTTCTTC. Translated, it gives CASSLFPGGSSYNEQFF.

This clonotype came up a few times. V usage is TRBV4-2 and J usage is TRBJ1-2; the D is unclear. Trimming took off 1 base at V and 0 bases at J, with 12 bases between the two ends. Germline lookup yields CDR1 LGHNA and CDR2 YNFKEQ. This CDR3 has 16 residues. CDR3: CASSQVGAEPNYGYTF. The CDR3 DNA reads TGTGCCAGCAGCCAAGTGGGCGCAGAACCTAACTATGGCTACACCTTC.

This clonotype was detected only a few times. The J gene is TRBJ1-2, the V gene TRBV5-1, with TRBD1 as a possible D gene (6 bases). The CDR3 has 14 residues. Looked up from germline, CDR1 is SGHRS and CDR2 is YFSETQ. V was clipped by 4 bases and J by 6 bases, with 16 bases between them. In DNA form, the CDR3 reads TGCGCCAGCAGCCAACAGGGTCTGGGGAATGGCTACACCTTC. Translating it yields CASSQQGLGNGYTF.

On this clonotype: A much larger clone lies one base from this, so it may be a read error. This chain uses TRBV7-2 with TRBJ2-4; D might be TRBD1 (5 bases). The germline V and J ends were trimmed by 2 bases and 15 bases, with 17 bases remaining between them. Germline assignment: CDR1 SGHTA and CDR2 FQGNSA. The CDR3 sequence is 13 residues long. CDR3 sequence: CASSLQGHSVGYF. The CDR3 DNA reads TGTGCCAGCAGCTTACAGGGCCACAGCGTAGGGTACTTC.

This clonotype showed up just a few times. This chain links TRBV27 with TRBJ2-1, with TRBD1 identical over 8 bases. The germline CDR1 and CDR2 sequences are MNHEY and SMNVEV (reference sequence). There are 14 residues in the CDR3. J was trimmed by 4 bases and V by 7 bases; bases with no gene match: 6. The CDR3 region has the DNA TGTGCCAGCACGACAGGGGCCCTATACAATGAGCAGTTCTTC. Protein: CASTTGALYNEQFF.

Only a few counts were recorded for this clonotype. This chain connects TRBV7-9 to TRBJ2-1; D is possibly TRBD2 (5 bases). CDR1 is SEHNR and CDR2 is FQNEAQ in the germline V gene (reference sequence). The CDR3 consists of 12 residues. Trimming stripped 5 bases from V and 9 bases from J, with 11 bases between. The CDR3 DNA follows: TGTGCCAGCAGCCCCACTCGGGGTGAGCAGTTCTTC. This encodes CASSPTRGEQFF.

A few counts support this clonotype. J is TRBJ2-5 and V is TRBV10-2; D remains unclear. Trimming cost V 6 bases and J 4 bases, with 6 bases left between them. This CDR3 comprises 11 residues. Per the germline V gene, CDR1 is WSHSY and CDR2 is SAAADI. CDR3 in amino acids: CASRARETQYF. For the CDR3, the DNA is TGCGCCAGCAGGGCGAGAGAGACCCAGTACTTC.

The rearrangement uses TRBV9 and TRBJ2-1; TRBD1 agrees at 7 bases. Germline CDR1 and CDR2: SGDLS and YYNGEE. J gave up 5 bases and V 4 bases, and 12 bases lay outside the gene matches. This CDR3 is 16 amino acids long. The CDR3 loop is CASSYGQARSNNEQFF. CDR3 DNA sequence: TGTGCCAGCAGCTATGGACAGGCGAGGAGCAACAATGAGCAGTTCTTC.